The 27 T cell receptor beta chains presented below share a single source sample, sequenced in a study of T-cell reconstitution after alpha-beta-depleted transplantation in children. TCRbeta library preparation incorporated unique molecular identifiers. TCRdb independently ran MiXCR on the PCR reads; one entry per CDR3 protein. The repertoire holds hundreds of thousands of distinct CDR3 sequences, with about 18% as singletons. The sequenced sample was PBMCs from the stem cell graft donor, obtained from the stem cell graft. The receptor source for this set is a human donor who donated a stem cell graft to a child with acute lymphoblastic leukemia.

The chain carries TRBV12-3 or TRBV12-4 and TRBJ1-1, with D possibly being TRBD1 (5 bases). This CDR3 comprises 13 residues. Trimming shortened V by 6 bases and J by 0 bases, and 8 bases separated the two germline ends. The CDR3 loop reads CASRRQLNTEAFF. In DNA form, the CDR3 reads TGTGCCAGCAGACGACAGTTGAACACTGAAGCTTTCTTT.

V is TRBV20-1 and J is TRBJ2-5; 9 positions agree with TRBD2. Germline loops: CDR1 DFQATT, CDR2 SNEGSKA (reference sequence). Unmatched junction bases numbered 7, after V lost 2 bases and J lost 0 bases. The CDR3 consists of 16 residues. The CDR3 DNA is TGCAGTGCTAGAATCCTAGCGGGACCGTACCAAGAGACCCAGTACTTC. Translated, it gives CSARILAGPYQETQYF.

In the case of this clonotype: The junction departs from the called germline gene at one end, perhaps through a read error. The chain links TRBV4-2 to TRBJ2-2, with 7 bases aligning to TRBD2. Germline-derived CDR1 and CDR2 are LGHNA and YNFKEQ. This CDR3 spans 19 amino acids. The chain's CDR3 is CASGQEGPGTTLFTGELFF. CDR3 sequence (DNA): TGTGCCAGCGGCCAAGAAGGCCCCGGGACTACCCTATTCACCGGGGAGCTGTTTTTT.

This clonotype was detected a few times. The V and J genes are TRBV5-1 and TRBJ2-7, with 12 bases that match TRBD2. Trimming took 4 bases from V and 0 from J; bases not matched to a gene: 2. Germline V gives CDR1 SGHRS, CDR2 YFSETQ. The CDR3 has 15 amino acids. The CDR3 protein is CASSRTSGDSYEQYF. The CDR3 DNA follows: TGCGCCAGCAGCCGGACTAGCGGGGACTCCTACGAGCAGTACTTC.

V and J are TRBV7-3 and TRBJ2-3; no clear D. Trimming left V 4 bases short and J 0 bases short, with 8 bases between. CDR1 and CDR2 from the germline V gene are SGHTA and FQGTGA. This CDR3 has 14 residues. CDR3 region: CASSSMASTDTQYF. CDR3 nucleotide sequence: TGTGCCAGCAGCTCTATGGCAAGCACAGATACGCAGTATTTT. The variable domain in full, with the rest retrieved from reference TRBV7-3 and TRBJ2-3, is GAGVSQTPSNKVTEKGKYVELRCDPISGHTALYWYRQSLGQGPEFLIYFQGTGAADDSGLPNDRFFAVRPEGSVSTLKIQRTERGDSAVYLCASSSMASTDTQYFGPGTRLTVL.

The CDR3 loop is CSANLGVTGELFF. CDR3 in DNA: TGCAGTGCCAACCTAGGGGTCACCGGGGAGCTGTTTTTT. The chain has TRBV20-1 and TRBJ2-2; D perhaps matches TRBD1 (5 bases). The CDR3 extends over 13 amino acids. CDR1 is DFQATT, CDR2 SNEGSKA, per germline (reference sequence). Trimming removed 6 bases at V and 4 bases at J, with 12 bases between.

The chain uses TRBV20-1 and TRBJ1-5; D is unresolved. CDR1 and CDR2 (germline): DFQATT, SNEGSKA (reference sequence). Trimming removed 5 bases from V and 5 bases from J, with 16 bases in between. The CDR3 covers 14 residues. The CDR3 DNA follows: TGCAGTGCTGGCCTACGCCGGTCACATCAGCCCCAGCATTTT. It is translated as CSAGLRRSHQPQHF.

This clonotype has only a few counts. This sequence joins TRBV14 and TRBJ1-1; no reliable D call. Trimming shortened V by 1 base and J by 1 base, and 16 bases separated the two germline ends. In germline, CDR1 is SGHDN, CDR2 FVKESK. This CDR3 contains 17 residues. This chain's CDR3 is CASSQGNSYSPNTEAFF. DNA of the CDR3: TGTGCCAGCAGCCAAGGTAACTCCTACTCCCCGAACACTGAAGCTTTCTTT.

The V and J genes are TRBV18 and TRBJ2-1; 9 positions agree with TRBD2. Germline V gene sequence: CDR1 KGHSH, CDR2 LQKENI. This CDR3 is built from 14 residues. The trim removed 4 bases at V and 10 bases at J, leaving 8 bases unmatched. The CDR3 DNA reads as TGTGCCAGCTCACTAGGAGCGGGAGGCAGAGAGCAGTTCTTC. Protein product: CASSLGAGGREQFF.

The V and J genes are TRBV2 and TRBJ2-7; 9 nucleotides line up with TRBD2. The CDR3 consists of 16 residues. The V gene end was trimmed by 6 bases and the J gene end by 5 bases; junction bases not matched to a gene: 14. Germline V gene lookup returns CDR1 SNHLY and CDR2 FYNNEI. CDR3 amino acids: CASSLGTSSYFHEQYF. The CDR3 coding sequence is TGTGCCAGCAGCCTGGGGACTAGCTCTTACTTCCACGAGCAGTACTTC. The variable domain in full, completed from reference TRBV2 and TRBJ2-7, reads EPEVTQTPSHQVTQMGQEVILRCVPISNHLYFYWYRQILGQKVEFLVSFYNNEISEKSEIFDDQFSVERPDGSNFTLKIRSTKLEDSAMYFCASSLGTSSYFHEQYFGPGTRLTVT.

This chain uses TRBV15 with TRBJ2-3; 10 bases line up with TRBD2. CDR3 length equals 16 residues. V lost 4 bases to trimming and J lost 5 bases; unmatched junction nucleotides: 9. Germline V gene lookup returns CDR1 LNHNV and CDR2 YYDKDF (reference sequence). The CDR3 here is CATSKIAGGAGDTQYF. The CDR3 DNA sequence: TGTGCCACCAGCAAAATAGCGGGAGGAGCGGGAGATACGCAGTATTTT.

The chain joins TRBV9 to TRBJ1-1, with D perhaps matching TRBD1 (6 bases). Trimming removed 4 bases at V and 10 bases at J, with 14 bases between. The CDR3 is 12 amino acids. In germline, CDR1 is SGDLS, CDR2 YYNGEE. Here the CDR3 reads CASSPGGARAFF. For the CDR3, the DNA is TGTGCCAGCAGCCCTGGGGGGGCGCGAGCTTTCTTT.

This clonotype was seen a handful of times. The chain employs TRBV6-5 and TRBJ2-2, with a tentative D call TRBD2 (5 bases). V was pared by 1 base and J by 0 bases, with 15 bases between. The CDR3 has 18 residues. CDR1 and CDR2 from the germline V gene are MNHEY and SVGAGI. The CDR3 loop is CASSYWAPLTTNTGELFF. The CDR3 DNA reads as TGTGCCAGCAGTTACTGGGCGCCCTTGACTACGAACACCGGGGAGCTGTTTTTT.

The chain couples TRBV9 to TRBJ1-3; a possible D gene is TRBD1 (6 bases). This CDR3 contains 16 residues. CDR1 is SGDLS, CDR2 YYNGEE, per germline. Trimming took off 4 bases at V and 0 bases at J, with 14 bases between the two ends. CDR3 coding DNA: TGTGCCAGCAGCCCTGGGGGACACACCTCTGGAAACACCATATATTTT. Translation: CASSPGGHTSGNTIYF.

The genes are TRBV6-5 and TRBJ2-2; no definite D call. Trimming cost V 2 bases and J 4 bases, with 5 bases left between them. Germline V gene lookup returns CDR1 MNHEY and CDR2 SVGAGI. The CDR3 totals 13 residues. The CDR3 is CASSYVTTGELFF. DNA of the CDR3: TGTGCCAGCAGTTACGTTACCACCGGGGAGCTGTTTTTT.

This clonotype came up a few times. The V and J genes are TRBV4-1 and TRBJ2-1; 12 nucleotides match TRBD2. Per the germline V gene, CDR1 is MGHRA and CDR2 is YSYEKL. This CDR3 spans 17 amino acids. The trim removed 3 bases at V and 10 bases at J, leaving 13 bases unmatched. The CDR3 sequence is CASSQPGKTSGRGEQFF. Here the CDR3 DNA reads TGCGCCAGCAGCCAGCCCGGGAAGACTAGCGGGAGAGGCGAGCAGTTCTTC.

This sequence joins TRBV4-1 and TRBJ2-7; D unresolved. V gave up 5 bases and J gave up 3 bases, with 17 bases separating them. This CDR3 has 15 residues. Germline CDR1 is MGHRA and CDR2 is YSYEKL. The CDR3 bases are TGCGCCAGCAGCTCGTATCAGGAGCCCTTCTACGAGCAGTACTTC. It yields the protein CASSSYQEPFYEQYF.

V usage is TRBV5-1 and J usage is TRBJ2-7; 8 bases agree with TRBD1. The CDR3 runs 12 residues. After removal of 5 bases from V and 5 bases from J, the junction contained 3 bases not matched to a gene. Germline lookup yields CDR1 SGHRS and CDR2 YFSETQ. As DNA, the CDR3 is TGCGCCAGCAGAAGGACAGGGAACGAGCAGTACTTC. Protein product: CASRRTGNEQYF. The whole variable domain, remainder taken from reference TRBV5-1 and TRBJ2-7, is KAGVTQTPRYLIKTRGQQVTLSCSPISGHRSVSWYQQTPGQGLQFLFEYFSETQRNKGNFPGRFSGRQFSNSRSEMNVSTLELGDSALYLCASRRTGNEQYFGPGTRLTVT.

This clonotype was counted ten times or more. V and J are TRBV5-1 and TRBJ1-5; D is ambiguous. CDR1 and CDR2 from the germline V gene are SGHRS and YFSETQ. Trimming shortened V by 0 bases and J by 1 base, and 5 bases separated the two germline ends. The length of the CDR3 is 14 residues. In nucleotides, the CDR3 is TGCGCCAGCAGCTTGGAAGGGAGCAATCAGCCCCAGCATTTT. It translates to CASSLEGSNQPQHF.

V gene TRBV12-3 or TRBV12-4 combines with J gene TRBJ2-7; D ambiguous. V was trimmed by 2 bases and J by 2 bases, leaving 4 bases between them. The CDR3 extends over 12 amino acids. As DNA, the CDR3 is TGTGCCAGCAGTTTATTCGCCTACGAGCAGTACTTC. This sequence encodes CASSLFAYEQYF.

This clonotype was counted at least ten times. This chain links TRBV29-1 with TRBJ2-5; D is unresolved. Between the trimmed V and J ends, which lost 2 bases and 2 bases, there was a span of 9 bases. The CDR3 is made up of 13 amino acids. The V gene's germline CDR1 is SQVTM and CDR2 ANQGSEA. The CDR3 sequence: CSVESAPQETQYF. The CDR3 coding sequence is TGCAGCGTTGAATCGGCGCCGCAAGAGACCCAGTACTTC.

This clonotype was seen a few times. The V and J genes are TRBV29-1 and TRBJ2-1; D might be TRBD2 (5 bases). The CDR3 is 14 residues long. Deletions cut 1 base from V and 4 bases from J, with 11 bases between. Germline V gene data show CDR1 as SQVTM and CDR2 as ANQGSEA. The CDR3 protein is CSVEGASRYNEQFF. CDR3 bases: TGCAGCGTTGAAGGAGCTAGCAGATACAATGAGCAGTTCTTC.

The chain joins TRBV12-2 to TRBJ2-7; the table assigns TRBD2, which was not confirmed against the DNA. TRBV12-2 is deemed a pseudogene. This CDR3 is 14 amino acids long. In nucleotides, the CDR3 is TGTGCAAGTCGCCTTCGCTGGGGAGGCTACGAGCAGTACTTC. It translates to CASRLRWGGYEQYF.

The J gene is TRBJ2-2, the V gene TRBV29-1; no definite D call. The germline V gene has CDR1 SQVTM and CDR2 ANQGSEA. V was pared by 2 bases and J by 10 bases, with 8 bases between. The CDR3 contains 11 residues. This CDR3 is CSVERGKELFF. The CDR3, as DNA: TGCAGCGTTGAAAGAGGAAAGGAGCTGTTTTTT.

The chain has TRBV20-1 and TRBJ2-3; D possibly corresponds to TRBD2 (6 bases). The CDR3 contains 14 residues. The germline gives CDR1 DFQATT, CDR2 SNEGSKA (reference sequence). V was pared by 1 base and J by 4 bases, with 12 bases between. The CDR3 protein is CSARVSGAADTQYF. In DNA form, the CDR3 reads TGCAGTGCTAGAGTATCGGGAGCGGCAGATACGCAGTATTTT.

This chain uses TRBV7-9 with TRBJ1-5; D is uncertain. The CDR3 is 14 residues long. Germline V CDR1 and CDR2: SEHNR, FQNEAQ (reference sequence). V was shortened by 7 bases and J by 2 bases, with 12 bases between the two germline ends. CDR3 residues: CASTQSTGNQPQHF. The DNA of the CDR3 is TGTGCCAGCACCCAAAGTACAGGCAATCAGCCCCAGCATTTT.

The V gene is TRBV5-1, the J gene TRBJ2-7, with unresolved D. V lost 0 bases, J lost 2 bases, and 12 bases lay in between. Germline CDR1 is SGHRS and CDR2 is YFSETQ. There are 15 residues in the CDR3. CDR3 nucleotides: TGCGCCAGCAGCTTGGTTGGACCCCCAGCCTACGAGCAGTACTTC. Translated: CASSLVGPPAYEQYF.